These 5 T cell receptor beta chains were all obtained from the same sample, sequenced in a study of molecular identifiers for immune sequencing clone quantification. In TCRdb, the PCR reads were re-called with MiXCR into one record per CDR3 protein. The sample shows 350,000 or so distinct CDR3 sequences, about a fifth of them seen only once. The sequencing sample was made of naive CD8+ T cells from blood, with Jurkat cell RNA spiked in. Subset of the sample: FACS-sorted CD8+CD4-CCR7+CD45RA+ naive T cells. The receptor set was obtained from a human donor in good health. Some libraries in this study had Jurkat cell RNA spiked in.

The V gene is TRBV6-5, the J gene TRBJ2-5, with 10 positions matching TRBD1. Germline V gene sequence: CDR1 MNHEY, CDR2 SVGAGI. The CDR3 loop spans 16 amino acids. J lost 7 bases, V lost 0 bases, and 8 bases had no gene match. CDR3 protein: CASSYSGTGEPGTQYF. DNA of the CDR3: TGTGCCAGCAGTTACTCAGGGACAGGGGAACCCGGGACCCAGTACTTC.

Regarding this clonotype: A much larger clone lies one base from this, so it may be a read error. The CDR3 sequence is CASSIQQAYKQYF. CDR3 coding DNA: TGTGCCAGCAGCATACAGCAGGCCTACAAGCAGTACTTC. The chain has TRBV5-3 and TRBJ2-7; no reliable D call. TRBV5-3 is an ORF, and what it does is uncertain. This CDR3 has 13 residues.

This clonotype occurred many times. The chain links TRBV4-3 to TRBJ2-5; D is uncertain. The germline V gene encodes CDR1 LGHNA and CDR2 YSLEER. V dropped 0 bases and J dropped 7 bases, with 12 bases sitting between them. This CDR3 is 14 amino acids long. Here the CDR3 DNA reads TGCGCCAGCAGCCAAGAGGGGTCACCGGGGACCCAGTACTTC. It translates to CASSQEGSPGTQYF.

This clonotype has only one observation. The chain recombines TRBV5-1 with TRBJ2-3; 8 bases map to TRBD2. Looked up from germline, CDR1 is SGHRS and CDR2 is YFSETQ. J gave up 3 bases and V 3 bases, and 6 bases lay outside the gene matches. There are 15 residues in the CDR3. In DNA form, the CDR3 reads TGCGCCAGCAGCTGGACTAGCTCGGGAACAGATACGCAGTATTTT. It specifies CASSWTSSGTDTQYF.

This clonotype was seen many times. The rearrangement links TRBV6-5 to TRBJ2-5; 7 bases align to TRBD2. This CDR3 region has 18 residues. The germline gives CDR1 MNHEY, CDR2 SVGAGI. J was trimmed by 4 bases and V by 6 bases; bases with no gene match: 20. In nucleotides, the CDR3 is TGTGCCAGCAGCCCCAGGGCGGTAGCGGGCCCCGCCGCAGAGACCCAGTACTTC. This gives the protein CASSPRAVAGPAAETQYF.